There are many counts of the clone carrying this TCR beta chain. The antigen is not known. Making the TCR beta libraries involved quantitative 5'-RACE with molecular barcodes. TCRdb reprocessed the 5' RACE reads via MiXCR and lists one record per CDR3 protein. Among 200,000 to 250,000 distinct CDR3 sequences listed, approximately 20% were seen once. These data belong to a study of CD8 T cells in ankylosing spondylitis. The study's findings and limits: In ankylosing spondylitis blood, a motif of roughly eight highly homologous TCR beta variants appeared characteristic. A CD8+ phenotype characterized the disease-linked clones, which were relatively rare in peripheral blood. Some of these motif variants have turned up before, in reports on reactive arthritis synovial fluid and blood.

Germline CDR1 and CDR2: MNHEY and SMNVEV (reference sequence). The V and J ends lost 3 bases and 4 bases respectively, with 7 bases between them. The CDR3 spans 13 residues. The receptor was derived from a male donor with ankylosing spondylitis. The chain is built from TRBV27 and TRBJ2-1; D unresolved. The sample comprised blood, either unsorted or a sorted T cell fraction (not recorded which). The DNA of the CDR3 is TGTGCCAGCAGTTTGGCCAGATACAATGAGCAGTTCTTC. Amino acid sequence: CASSLARYNEQFF.